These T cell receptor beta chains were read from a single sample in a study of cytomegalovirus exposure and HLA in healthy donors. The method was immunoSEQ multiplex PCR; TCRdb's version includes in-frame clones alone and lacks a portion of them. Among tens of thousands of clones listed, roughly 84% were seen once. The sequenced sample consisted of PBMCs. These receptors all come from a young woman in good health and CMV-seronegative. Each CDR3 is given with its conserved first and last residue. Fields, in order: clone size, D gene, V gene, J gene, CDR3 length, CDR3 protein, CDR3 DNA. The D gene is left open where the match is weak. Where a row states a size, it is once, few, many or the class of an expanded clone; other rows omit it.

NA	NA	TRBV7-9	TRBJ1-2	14	CASSFGQGDYGYTF	TGTGCCAGCAGCTTTGGGCAGGGCGACTATGGCTACACCTTC
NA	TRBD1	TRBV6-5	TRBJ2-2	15	CASRPGQGKTGELFF	TGTGCCAGCAGACCGGGACAGGGAAAAACCGGGGAGCTGTTTTTT
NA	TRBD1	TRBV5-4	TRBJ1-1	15	CASSLQGAQNTEAFF	TGTGCCAGCAGCTTGCAGGGGGCGCAGAACACTGAAGCTTTCTTT
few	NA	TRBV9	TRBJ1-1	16	CASSDPRAGFNTEAFF	TGTGCCAGCAGCGACCCCAGGGCAGGTTTTAACACTGAAGCTTTCTTT
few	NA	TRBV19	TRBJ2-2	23	CASSMGDRDRLAGEITNTGELFF	TGTGCCAGTAGTATGGGGGACAGGGATCGACTAGCGGGCGAGATCACGAACACCGGGGAGCTGTTTTTT
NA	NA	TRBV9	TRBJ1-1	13	CASSATPDTEAFF	TGTGCCAGCAGCGCGACTCCAGACACTGAAGCTTTCTTT
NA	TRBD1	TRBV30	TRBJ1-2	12	CAWSSGGEGYTF	TGTGCCTGGAGTTCAGGGGGCGAGGGCTACACCTTC
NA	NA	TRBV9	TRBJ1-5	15	CASSPRTFRNQPQHF	TGTGCCAGCAGCCCGCGGACTTTTCGCAATCAGCCCCAGCATTTT
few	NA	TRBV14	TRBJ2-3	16	CASSPSTSFTPDTQYF	TGTGCCAGCAGCCCGTCGACTAGTTTTACCCCAGATACGCAGTATTTT
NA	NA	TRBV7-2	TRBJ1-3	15	CASSLGQGNGNTIYF	TGTGCCAGCAGCTTAGGGCAGGGGAACGGAAACACCATATATTTT
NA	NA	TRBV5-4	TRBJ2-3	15	CASQTGLSPTDTQYF	TGTGCCAGCCAAACAGGGTTGTCCCCCACAGATACGCAGTATTTT
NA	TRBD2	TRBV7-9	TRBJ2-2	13	CASGREGGGELFF	TGTGCCAGCGGTCGGGAGGGCGGCGGGGAGCTGTTTTTT
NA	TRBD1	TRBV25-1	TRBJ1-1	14	CASKNNRGRVEAFF	TGTGCCAGCAAAAACAACAGGGGGCGTGTTGAAGCTTTCTTT
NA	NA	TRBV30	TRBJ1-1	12	CAWTGGDTEAFF	TGTGCCTGGACCGGGGGAGACACTGAAGCTTTCTTT
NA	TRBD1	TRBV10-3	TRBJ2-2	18	CAISINRGESTSTGELFF	TGTGCCATCAGCATCAACAGGGGCGAATCTACCTCCACCGGGGAGCTGTTTTTT
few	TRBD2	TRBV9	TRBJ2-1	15	CASRPGTSGYNEQFF	TGTGCCAGCAGACCCGGGACTAGCGGGTACAATGAGCAGTTCTTC
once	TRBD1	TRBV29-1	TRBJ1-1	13	CSVEQGAGTEAFF	TGCAGCGTCGAGCAGGGGGCGGGCACTGAAGCTTTCTTT
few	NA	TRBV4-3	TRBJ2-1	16	CASSQDVQGMGNEQFF	TGCGCCAGCAGCCAAGATGTACAGGGTATGGGCAATGAGCAGTTCTTC
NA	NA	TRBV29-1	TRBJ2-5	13	CSAEGQGQETQYF	TGCAGCGCGGAGGGGCAGGGACAAGAGACCCAGTACTTC
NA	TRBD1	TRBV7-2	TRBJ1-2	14	CATQGARANYGYTF	TGTGCAACACAGGGGGCGCGAGCTAACTATGGCTACACCTTC
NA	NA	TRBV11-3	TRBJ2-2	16	CASSKRDKLNTGELFF	TGTGCCAGCAGCAAAAGGGACAAGCTGAACACCGGGGAGCTGTTTTTT
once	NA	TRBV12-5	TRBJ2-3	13	CASGLPLTDTQYF	TGTGCTAGTGGTTTGCCTCTCACAGATACGCAGTATTTT
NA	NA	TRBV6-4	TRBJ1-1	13	CASSDSQGTEAFF	TGTGCCAGCAGTGACTCGCAGGGGACTGAAGCTTTCTTT
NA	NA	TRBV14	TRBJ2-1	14	CASSQDSSYNEQFF	TGTGCCAGCAGCCAAGACAGCTCCTACAATGAGCAGTTCTTC
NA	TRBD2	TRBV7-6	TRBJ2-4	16	CAGEGGRASIKNIQYF	TGTGCGGGCGAAGGAGGGAGGGCCTCCATCAAAAACATTCAGTACTTC
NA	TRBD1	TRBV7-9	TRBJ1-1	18	CASSQTRGGHRGNTEAFF	TGTGCCAGCAGCCAAACGAGAGGGGGCCACAGGGGAAACACTGAAGCTTTCTTT
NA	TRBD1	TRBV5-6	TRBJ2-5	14	CASSGTGAIETQYF	TGTGCCAGCAGCGGGACAGGGGCTATAGAGACCCAGTACTTC
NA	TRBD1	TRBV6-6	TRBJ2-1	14	CASSVLQGAGEQFF	TGTGCCAGCAGCGTACTACAGGGGGCAGGTGAGCAGTTCTTC
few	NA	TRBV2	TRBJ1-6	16	CASRETGNGYNSPLHF	TGTGCCAGCAGAGAGACAGGCAACGGCTATAATTCACCCCTCCACTTT
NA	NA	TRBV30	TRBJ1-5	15	CAWSKDSGGNQPQHF	TGTGCCTGGAGTAAGGACTCGGGGGGCAATCAGCCCCAGCATTTT
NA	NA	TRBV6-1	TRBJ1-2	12	CASSNNYYGYTF	TGTGCCAGCAGTAATAACTACTATGGCTACACCTTC
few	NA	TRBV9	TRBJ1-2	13	CASSVGGGYGYTF	TGTGCCAGCAGCGTAGGAGGGGGCTATGGCTACACCTTC
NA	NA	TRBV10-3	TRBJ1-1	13	CAIRRGDGSEAFF	TGTGCCATCAGAAGGGGTGACGGATCTGAAGCTTTCTTT
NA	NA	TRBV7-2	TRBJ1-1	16	CASSRIEGTGNTEAFF	TGTGCCAGCAGCCGGATCGAAGGAACAGGGAACACTGAAGCTTTCTTT
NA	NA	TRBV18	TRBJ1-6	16	CASSPQVGSNNSPLHF	TGTGCCAGCTCACCGCAAGTTGGCAGTAATAATTCACCCCTCCACTTT
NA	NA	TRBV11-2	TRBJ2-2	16	CASSLVPGQNTGELFF	TGTGCCAGCAGCTTAGTCCCCGGACAAAACACCGGGGAGCTGTTTTTT
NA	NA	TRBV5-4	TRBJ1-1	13	CASSLQGSTEAFF	TGTGCCAGCAGCCTCCAGGGCAGCACTGAAGCTTTCTTT
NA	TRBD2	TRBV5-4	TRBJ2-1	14	CASSSAGAVNEQFF	TGTGCCAGCAGCTCGGCGGGAGCGGTCAATGAGCAGTTCTTC
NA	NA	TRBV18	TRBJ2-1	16	CASSPLRGTGYNEQFF	TGTGCCAGCTCACCCCTTCGGGGAACGGGTTACAATGAGCAGTTCTTC
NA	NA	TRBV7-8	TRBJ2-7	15	CASSPDEGMAYEQYF	TGTGCCAGCAGCCCAGACGAGGGTATGGCTTACGAGCAGTACTTC
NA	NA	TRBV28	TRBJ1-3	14	CASSLPRAGNTIYF	TGTGCCAGCAGTTTACCCCGAGCGGGAAACACCATATATTTT
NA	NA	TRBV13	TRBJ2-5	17	CASSLRGGKRYQETQYF	TGTGCCAGCAGCTTACGCGGAGGGAAAAGGTACCAAGAGACCCAGTACTTC
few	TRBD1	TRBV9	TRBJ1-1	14	CASSGDSPNTEAFF	TGTGCCAGCAGCGGGGACAGCCCGAACACTGAAGCTTTCTTT
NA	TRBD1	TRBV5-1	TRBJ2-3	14	CASTGQGSTDTQYF	TGCGCCAGCACCGGACAGGGAAGCACAGATACGCAGTATTTT
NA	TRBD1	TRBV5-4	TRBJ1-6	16	CASSDGPGQGPSPLHF	TGTGCCAGCAGCGATGGGCCGGGACAGGGACCTTCACCCCTCCACTTT
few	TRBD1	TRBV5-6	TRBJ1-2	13	CASSFQGAEGYTF	TGTGCCAGCAGCTTCCAGGGGGCTGAGGGCTACACCTTC
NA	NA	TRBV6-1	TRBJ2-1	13	CASSAPREAEQFF	TGTGCCAGCAGTGCCCCCAGGGAGGCTGAGCAGTTCTTC
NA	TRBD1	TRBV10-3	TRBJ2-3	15	CAMGQGATSTDTQYF	TGTGCCATGGGACAGGGAGCTACTAGCACAGATACGCAGTATTTT
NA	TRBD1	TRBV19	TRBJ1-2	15	CASLGQAEPSYGYTF	TGTGCCAGCCTAGGACAGGCTGAACCAAGCTATGGCTACACCTTC
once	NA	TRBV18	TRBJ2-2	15	CASSPVSVNTGELFF	TGTGCCAGCTCACCAGTTTCTGTAAACACCGGGGAGCTGTTTTTT
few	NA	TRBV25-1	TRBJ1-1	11	CASSDQTEAFF	TGTGCCAGCAGTGATCAGACTGAAGCTTTCTTT